What follows are 18 T cell receptor beta chains derived from one specimen sequenced in a study of blood T cells in healthy people across ages. For the second PCR, which ran for about 7 to 11 cycles, a sample-barcoded 5' primer and a J-beta primer mix were used. TCRdb processed the 5' RACE reads anew with MiXCR; each CDR3 protein has one entry. The sample contains more than 800,000 distinct CDR3 sequences, 25% to 30% of which appear only once. Sequencing was done on a sample of blood. These receptors originate from a woman older than 75 in good health.

V usage is TRBV12-3 or TRBV12-4 and J usage is TRBJ2-7, with a possible D match to TRBD2 (5 bases). The CDR3 spans 14 residues. V dropped 2 bases and J dropped 5 bases, with 13 bases sitting between them. This CDR3 is CASSLRGSANEQYF. CDR3 in DNA: TGTGCCAGCAGTTTACGCGGGTCCGCGAACGAGCAGTACTTC.

The CDR3 DNA sequence: TGCAGTGCTGGACTGGCAGCTAATGAGCAGTTCTTC. Translation gives CSAGLAANEQFF. This rearrangement joins TRBV20-1 to TRBJ2-1, with a weak D call TRBD2 (5 bases). The CDR3 extends over 12 amino acids. The ends were cut back, 5 bases at V and 7 bases at J, with 12 bases in the middle. Germline V lookup: CDR1 DFQATT, CDR2 SNEGSKA (reference sequence).

About this clonotype itself: A much more abundant neighbour one base away suggests this may be a read error. This chain joins TRBV7-2 and TRBJ2-5; TRBD1 aligns across 8 bases. The DNA end lines up better with TRBJ2-1; the J call may be wrong. Germline V gene sequence: CDR1 SGHTA, CDR2 FQGNSA. The CDR3 loop spans 15 amino acids. The CDR3 here is CASTWTGNRQETQFF. The CDR3 nucleotides are TGTGCCAGCACCTGGACAGGGAATCGTCAAGAGACCCAGTTCTTC.

The chain carries TRBV6-1 and TRBJ2-7; 7 bases agree with TRBD2. V trimming: 7 bases; J trimming: 4 bases; junction bases outside the gene matches: 10. Looked up from germline, CDR1 is MNHNS and CDR2 is SASEGT. The CDR3 totals 14 residues. CDR3 residues: CASNKDGGIYEQYF. The CDR3 DNA sequence: TGTGCCAGCAATAAGGACGGGGGGATATACGAGCAGTACTTC.

This clonotype was seen many times. The chain has TRBV6-2 or TRBV6-3 and TRBJ2-7, with D possibly being TRBD1 or TRBD2 (5 bases each). The CDR3 sequence is 15 residues long. The V end was cut by 8 bases, the J end by 2 bases, with 19 bases between. Germline lookup yields CDR1 MNHEY and CDR2 SVGEGT. The CDR3 region is CASSHPGTVTYEQYF. Here the CDR3 DNA reads TGTGCCAGCTCCCATCCCGGGACGGTGACCTACGAGCAGTACTTC.

The chain employs TRBV6-6 and TRBJ2-6; D is unresolved. V lost 5 bases and J 1 base, leaving 6 bases between the germline ends. CDR3 length: 14 amino acids. The germline V gene encodes CDR1 MNHNY and CDR2 SVGAGI (reference sequence). In DNA form, the CDR3 reads TGTGCCAGCAGTATGGGGTCTGGGGCCAACGTCCTGACTTTC. Protein sequence: CASSMGSGANVLTF.

This clonotype has more than one count but fewer than ten. The chain combines TRBV20-1 with TRBJ2-7; D gene ambiguous. With 6 bases removed from V and 5 bases from J, the gap between germline ends came to 11 bases. Germline CDR1 and CDR2: DFQATT and SNEGSKA (reference sequence). The CDR3 runs 11 residues. The DNA of the CDR3 is TGCAGTGCCCAAAAAAAGGACGAGCAGTACTTC. Its protein is CSAQKKDEQYF.

The sample holds many counts of this clonotype. This chain uses TRBV20-1 with TRBJ2-2; 7 bases map to TRBD1. Germline V CDR1 and CDR2: DFQATT, SNEGSKA (reference sequence). CDR3 size: 13 residues. The junction had 3 bases not matched to a gene; V was cut back by 5 bases and J by 3 bases. CDR3 loop: CSAWDSYTGELFF. CDR3 bases: TGCAGTGCTTGGGACAGCTACACCGGGGAGCTGTTTTTT.

V and J are TRBV27 and TRBJ2-7; 8 bases are shared with TRBD1. Germline assignment: CDR1 MNHEY and CDR2 SMNVEV (reference sequence). The CDR3 loop spans 15 amino acids. The V and J ends lost 0 bases and 7 bases, in that order; junction bases with no gene match: 8. In DNA form, the CDR3 reads TGTGCCAGCAGTTTATCCTATACAGGGGGTTATGAGCAGTACTTC. As protein: CASSLSYTGGYEQYF.

This clonotype was seen a few times. This chain connects TRBV7-2 to TRBJ1-1; maybe TRBD1 (5 bases). CDR3 size: 14 residues. Trimming removed 3 bases from V and 1 base from J, with 9 bases in between. The germline gives CDR1 SGHTA, CDR2 FQGNSA. The CDR3 region is CASSLGLWNTEAFF. The CDR3 nucleotides read TGTGCCAGCAGCTTGGGGCTTTGGAACACTGAAGCTTTCTTT.

This clonotype occurred a few times. A read error may explain this, as a much larger clone is one base away. This rearrangement joins TRBV7-2 to TRBJ2-4; possible D gene TRBD1, 6 bases. This CDR3 comprises 14 residues. V lost 5 bases and J lost 13, with 21 bases in between. From germline, CDR1 is SGHTA and CDR2 FQGNSA. DNA of the CDR3: TGTGCCAGCAGCGCACCCGGGACAAACAATGAGCAGTACTTC. Translated: CASSAPGTNNEQYF.

Details on this clonotype: A read error may explain this, as a much larger clone is one base away. The chain combines TRBV10-2 with TRBJ1-1; D uncertain. V lost 6 bases and J lost 1, with 9 bases in between. Germline CDR1 WSHSY, CDR2 SAAADI. The length of the CDR3 is 13 residues. The CDR3: CASRDMWNTEAFF. The CDR3 nucleotides are TGCGCCAGCAGGGATATGTGGAACACTGAAGCTTTCTTT.

The gene calls are TRBV12-3 or TRBV12-4 and TRBJ2-3; D is ambiguous. The CDR3 contains 15 residues. Between the trimmed V and J ends, which lost 5 bases and 0 bases, there was a span of 12 bases. CDR3 bases: TGTGCCAGCAGTCCAGATAGGGTGAGCACAGATACGCAGTATTTT. Residues: CASSPDRVSTDTQYF.

The chain couples TRBV2 to TRBJ2-1, with 14 bases matching TRBD2. The CDR3 runs 19 residues. The V segment lost 3 bases and the J segment 0 bases; nucleotides outside the gene matches: 7. Germline assignment: CDR1 SNHLY and CDR2 FYNNEI. The CDR3 is CASSDLRTSGGRSYNEQFF. The CDR3 DNA reads as TGTGCCAGCAGTGATCTTCGGACTAGCGGGGGGCGCTCCTACAATGAGCAGTTCTTC.

The rearrangement joins TRBV20-1 to TRBJ2-3; 13 bases are shared with TRBD2. The CDR3 is made up of 14 amino acids. Germline-derived CDR1 and CDR2 are DFQATT and SNEGSKA (reference sequence). V lost 6 bases to trimming and J lost 6 bases; unmatched junction nucleotides: 6. CDR3 protein: CSARTSGSWDTQYF. The DNA for the CDR3 is TGCAGTGCCAGGACTAGCGGGAGTTGGGATACGCAGTATTTT.

Only a few counts were recorded for this clonotype. A much larger clone sits a single nucleotide away, making a read error possible. The genes are TRBV10-2 and TRBJ2-1; D ambiguous. The V end lost 2 bases, the J end lost 13 bases, and 15 bases lay between the germline ends. Germline CDR1 reads WSHSY; CDR2 reads SAAADI. The CDR3 is 13 amino acids. The CDR3, as DNA: TGCGCCAGCAGTGAGCCCCCGCGAGAGACCCAGTTCTTC. Translating gives CASSEPPRETQFF.

The chain uses TRBV20-1 and TRBJ1-5; 9 nucleotides agree with TRBD1. Germline values: CDR1 DFQATT, CDR2 SNEGSKA (reference sequence). The V segment lost 3 bases and the J segment 4 bases; nucleotides outside the gene matches: 10. The CDR3 consists of 16 residues. CDR3 coding DNA: TGCAGTGCTAGGGATGGGACAGGGCTGGGAAATCAGCCCCAGCATTTT. As protein: CSARDGTGLGNQPQHF.

V is TRBV12-3 or TRBV12-4 and J is TRBJ2-7, with 8 bases fitting TRBD2. The CDR3 extends over 15 amino acids. V dropped 1 base and J dropped 7; count of bases not matched to a gene: 9. The CDR3 spells CASSLGGAGAFEQYF. For the CDR3, the DNA is TGTGCCAGCAGTTTAGGGGGAGCGGGGGCTTTTGAGCAGTACTTC.